Listed below are T cell receptor beta chains from one sample, sequenced in a study of neoadjuvant anti-PD-1 for oral cavity cancer. The repertoire was sequenced with immunoSEQ multiplex PCR; TCRdb's copy has only in-frame clones and lacks some. The sample lists about 9,600 clones; roughly 66% were seen once. The source was PBMCs, collected after nivolumab (anti-PD-1) treatment. The source is a person aged 35 to 85 with oral cavity squamous cell carcinoma. The CDR3 runs from the conserved cysteine through the conserved F or W. A D gene is named only where the DNA matches it firmly. Some rows have no size entry. The others give once, few or many, or a class for an expanded clone.

TRBJ2-5,15,NA,TRBD2,TRBV5-1,CASSPGLAGVETQYF,TGCGCCAGCAGCCCGGGACTAGCGGGAGTTGAGACCCAGTACTTC
TRBJ2-7,14,NA,NA,TRBV5-4,CASSLGSEAYEQYF,TGTGCCAGCAGCTTGGGGAGCGAGGCCTACGAGCAGTACTTC
TRBJ2-7,15,few,TRBD1,TRBV5-8,CASSFQNVQGLRQYF,TGTGCCAGCAGCTTCCAAAACGTACAGGGGTTGAGGCAGTACTTC
TRBJ1-1,13,NA,NA,TRBV7-3,CASSPGTYTEAFF,TGTGCCAGCAGCCCCGGGACATACACTGAAGCTTTCTTT
TRBJ2-2,14,NA,NA,TRBV7-9,CASSSYSDTGELFF,TGTGCCAGCAGCTCCTACAGTGACACCGGGGAGCTGTTTTTT
TRBJ1-6,13,NA,TRBD1,TRBV5-1,CASSLRQGPPLHF,TGCGCCAGCAGCTTACGACAGGGACCACCCCTCCACTTT
TRBJ1-2,14,NA,TRBD1,TRBV6-1,CASSEATRGLGYTF,TGTGCCAGCAGTGAAGCCACCAGGGGGCTCGGCTACACCTTC
TRBJ1-2,12,NA,NA,TRBV19,CASSMNKYGYTF,TGTGCCAGTAGTATGAATAAGTATGGCTACACCTTC
TRBJ2-7,13,few,NA,TRBV9,CASSEGPSYEQYF,TGTGCCAGCAGCGAGGGACCTTCCTACGAGCAGTACTTC
TRBJ1-6,16,NA,TRBD1,TRBV5-1,CASSLAGTGVNSPLHF,TGCGCCAGCAGCTTGGCCGGGACAGGAGTTAATTCACCCCTCCACTTT
TRBJ1-5,15,NA,NA,TRBV11-3,CASSLETKDNQPQHF,TGTGCCAGCAGCTTGGAAACCAAAGACAATCAGCCCCAGCATTTT
TRBJ2-3,17,NA,TRBD2,TRBV5-1,CASSRGTSGGGTDTQYF,TGCGCCAGCAGCCGCGGGACTAGCGGGGGGGGCACAGATACGCAGTATTTT
TRBJ2-1,15,NA,TRBD2,TRBV7-9,CASSLAGASGNEQFF,TGTGCCAGCAGCTTAGCAGGGGCTAGCGGGAATGAGCAGTTCTTC
TRBJ2-7,17,few,TRBD2,TRBV19,CASSIDLSGSHRYEQYF,TGTGCCAGTAGTATAGACCTTAGCGGGAGCCATCGATACGAGCAGTACTTC
TRBJ2-1,15,NA,TRBD2,TRBV14,CASSPTSGGANEQFF,TGTGCCAGCAGCCCCACTAGCGGGGGGGCGAATGAGCAGTTCTTC
TRBJ2-6,18,NA,TRBD1,TRBV2,CASSAAGTGGAGANVLTF,TGTGCCAGCAGTGCAGCAGGGACAGGGGGAGCTGGGGCCAACGTCCTGACTTTC
TRBJ1-2,15,NA,NA,TRBV6-5,CASSYLPETGYGYTF,TGTGCCAGCAGTTACCTCCCAGAGACTGGATATGGCTACACCTTC
TRBJ2-3,9,NA,NA,TRBV6-1,CASDYTQYF,TGTGCCAGCGACTATACACAGTATTTT
TRBJ1-5,15,few,TRBD1,TRBV2,CASSVGTGGHQPQHF,TGTGCCAGCAGTGTTGGAACAGGGGGTCATCAGCCCCAGCATTTT
TRBJ2-5,14,NA,NA,TRBV5-1,CASSSRGPVETQYF,TGCGCCAGCAGCTCCCGGGGACCTGTGGAGACCCAGTACTTC